The clone carrying this TCR beta chain was detected once. Its antigen is unknown. This entry comes from a study of PD-1 blockade in classical Hodgkin lymphoma. Study-wide findings and caveats: It was reported that newly diagnosed patients had less baseline TCR diversity than healthy donors. No one has yet defined what causes the repertoire differences, which may be disease activity or prior therapy.

As for time point: newly diagnosed, previously untreated cHL patient sample. PBMCs representing newly diagnosed, untreated classical Hodgkin lymphoma functioned as the comparison. TCRdb's table, derived via immunoSEQ multiplex PCR, lists solely in-frame clones and lacks some. Here the sample spans tens of thousands of clones, over 90% being singletons. This CDR3 is 15 amino acids long. The junction had 12 bases not matched to a gene; V was cut back by 5 bases and J by 8 bases. CDR1 and CDR2 (germline): SEHNR, FQNEAQ (reference sequence). Sequencing was done on a sample of peripheral blood mononuclear cells (PBMCs). The chain uses TRBV7-9 and TRBJ1-2; 9 bases match TRBD1. This sequence was found in a human donor with classical Hodgkin lymphoma. CDR3 sequence (DNA): TGTGCCAGCAGCCCGGACAGGGGCGAATGGTACGGCTACACCTTC. Residues: CASSPDRGEWYGYTF. Full variable domain (missing parts from reference TRBV7-9 and TRBJ1-2): DTGVSQNPRHKITKRGQNVTFRCDPISEHNRLYWYRQTLGQGPEFLTYFQNEAQLEKSRLLSDRFSAERPKGSFSTLEIQRTEQGDSAMYLCASSPDRGEWYGYTFGSGTRLTVV.